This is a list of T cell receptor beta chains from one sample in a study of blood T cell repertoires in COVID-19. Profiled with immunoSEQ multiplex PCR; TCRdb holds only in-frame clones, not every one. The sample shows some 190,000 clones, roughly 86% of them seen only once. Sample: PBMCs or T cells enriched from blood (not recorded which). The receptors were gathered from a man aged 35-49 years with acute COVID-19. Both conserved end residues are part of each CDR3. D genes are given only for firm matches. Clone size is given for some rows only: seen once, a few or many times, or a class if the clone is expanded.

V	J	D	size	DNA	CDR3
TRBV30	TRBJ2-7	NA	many	TGTGCCTGGAGTAAGGGCCAGGGTCCATACGAGCAGTACTTC	CAWSKGQGPYEQYF
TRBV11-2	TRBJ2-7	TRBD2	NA	TGTGCCAGCACCTTTACGGCCGGGACTACCCCAGGGGAGCAGTACTTC	CASTFTAGTTPGEQYF
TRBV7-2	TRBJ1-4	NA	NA	TGTGCCAGCAGCTATTTCAGGGTGACAACTAATGAAAAACTGTTTTTT	CASSYFRVTTNEKLFF
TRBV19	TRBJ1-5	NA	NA	TGTGCCAGTAGTGACCAGGGTTGGGGTCAGCCCCAGCATTTT	CASSDQGWGQPQHF
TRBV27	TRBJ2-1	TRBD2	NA	TGTGCCAGCAGTTTCATCGAACCGGGACTAGCGGCCGGGGGCTCCTACAATGAGCAGTTCTTC	CASSFIEPGLAAGGSYNEQFF
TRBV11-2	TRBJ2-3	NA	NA	TGTGCCAGCAGCTTACTCAGCGTTAGCACAGATACGCAGTATTTT	CASSLLSVSTDTQYF
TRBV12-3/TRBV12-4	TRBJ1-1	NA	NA	TGTGCCAGCAGTTTGTTCGGGGGGCGGGCTTTCTTT	CASSLFGGRAFF
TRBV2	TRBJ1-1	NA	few	TGTGCCAGCACCTATGGGGGAGGCACTGAAGCTTTCTTT	CASTYGGGTEAFF
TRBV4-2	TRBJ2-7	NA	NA	TGTGCCAGCAGCCAAGTCGCGCCGACAGAGTTCCCGGGCGAGCAGTACTTC	CASSQVAPTEFPGEQYF
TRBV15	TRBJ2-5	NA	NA	TGTGCCACCAGCAGCGGGAGTTCTAAGACCCAGTACTTC	CATSSGSSKTQYF
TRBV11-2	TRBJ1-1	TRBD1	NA	TGTGCCACCTTACGGACAGGGGGCGAGGGGACTGAAGCTTTCTTT	CATLRTGGEGTEAFF
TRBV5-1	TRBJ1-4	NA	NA	TGCGCCAGCAGCTTGGGGGCAGGGGCTGGTGAAAAACTGTTTTTT	CASSLGAGAGEKLFF
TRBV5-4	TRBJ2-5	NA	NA	TGTGCCAGCTCTCAGGGGCCGCAAGAGACCCAGTACTTC	CASSQGPQETQYF
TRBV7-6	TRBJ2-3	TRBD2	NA	TGTGCCAGCAGCCGTGGGACTAGCGGGAGTATAGATACGCAGTATTTT	CASSRGTSGSIDTQYF